The clone carrying this T cell receptor (beta chain) has at least ten counts. The data are from a study of human T cells and chemical hapten exposure. In the study overall: 2% DPC applied to an approximately 2 cm by approximately 2 cm arm area sensitized donors.

Time point indicated: patch test 1, 2 weeks after DPC sensitization. Treatment specified: therapeutic diphenylcyclopropenone sensitization with weekly scalp DPC. Someone pulled total RNA out of unfractionated whole blood. Blood was collected ahead of every patch test applied. The study's library attached unique molecular identifiers to single cDNA molecules. From the RACE reads, TCRdb called clonotypes with MiXCR, one entry per CDR3 protein. In the table there are roughly 48,000 distinct CDR3 sequences, more than 9.5% of which are singletons. CDR1 is SGHAT, CDR2 FQNNGV, per germline. This CDR3 contains 15 residues. With 5 bases clipped from V and 8 bases from J, the junction kept 10 bases outside the gene matches.

Sequencing was performed on whole blood, taken in connection with sensitization to the hapten diphenylcyclopropenone (DPC). The chain combines TRBV11-2 with TRBJ2-1, with TRBD2 identical over 9 bases. This receptor was identified in a woman aged 40 to 55 with alopecia areata. Some clones in this sample may be carry-over from other donors' samples. The CDR3 nucleotides are TGTGCCAGCAGCCTGATAGGACTAGCGAACGATGAGCAGTTCTTC. Translated, it gives CASSLIGLANDEQFF.